A selection of T cell receptor beta chains follows, all from one sample in a study of blood T cells in healthy people across ages. Via MiXCR, TCRdb re-called the 5' RACE reads, giving one row per CDR3 protein. In the table there are roughly 1.9 million distinct CDR3 sequences, approximately 39% of which are singletons. Input material: blood. These receptors were taken from a human donor in good health. Each CDR3 is given with its conserved first and last residue. Fields, in order: J gene, CDR3 length, clone size, D gene, V gene, CDR3 protein, CDR3 DNA. The D gene is left open where the match is weak. Rows give clone size only sometimes, using once, few, many, or a class for an expanded clone.

TRBJ1-2,13,many,-,TRBV7-9,CASSLSRAYGYTF,TGTGCCAGCAGCTTGAGCCGGGCCTATGGCTACACCTTC
TRBJ2-3,15,-,-,TRBV7-8,CASSLGGLPTDTQYF,TGTGCCAGCAGCTTAGGAGGCCTCCCCACAGATACGCAGTATTTT
TRBJ2-3,15,-,-,TRBV20-1,CSARDSRQGTDTQYF,TGCAGTGCTAGAGATAGTCGGCAGGGAACAGATACGCAGTATTTT
TRBJ1-1,16,many,-,TRBV4-3,CASSHRDTEENTEAFF,TGCGCCAGCAGCCACCGGGACACCGAAGAGAACACTGAAGCTTTCTTT
TRBJ2-7,14,-,-,TRBV7-2,CASSSDRISYGQYF,TGTGCCAGCAGCTCTGACAGGATCTCCTACGGGCAGTACTTC
TRBJ2-7,15,many,-,TRBV5-1,CASSLVWGPNSEQYF,TGCGCCAGCAGCTTGGTGTGGGGCCCCAATTCGGAGCAGTACTTC
TRBJ2-3,16,few,-,TRBV7-2,CASNSPSPGGTDTQYF,TGTGCCAGCAACTCTCCCAGCCCGGGGGGCACAGATACGCAGTATTTT
TRBJ2-3,14,many,TRBD1,TRBV29-1,CSVAPTGGTDTQYF,TGCAGCGTAGCGCCTACAGGGGGCACAGATACGCAGTATTTT
TRBJ1-1,15,-,-,TRBV20-1,CSARVGSGRYTEAFF,TGCAGTGCTAGGGTCGGGTCAGGGCGGTACACTGAAGCTTTCTTT
TRBJ2-1,16,-,-,TRBV4-3,CASSPHGHGTNNEQFF,TGCGCCAGCAGCCCCCACGGTCATGGCACCAACAATGAGCAGTTCTTC
TRBJ2-3,16,-,TRBD2,TRBV11-3,CASSPSPGTSADTQYF,TGTGCCAGCAGCCCCTCACCCGGGACTAGCGCAGATACGCAGTATTTT
TRBJ1-1,14,-,-,TRBV5-5,CASSWSGGSTEAFF,TGTGCCAGCAGCTGGTCTGGGGGATCGACTGAAGCTTTCTTT
TRBJ1-2,15,-,TRBD1,TRBV7-6,CASSSRGQGEGGYTF,TGTGCCAGCAGCTCCCGAGGACAGGGTGAAGGTGGCTACACCTTC
TRBJ1-1,16,-,-,TRBV6-5,CASSIGGLGTYTEAFF,TGTGCCAGCAGTATTGGGGGGCTTGGGACATACACTGAAGCTTTCTTT
TRBJ2-6,15,-,-,TRBV24-1,CATSDGLSGANVLTF,TGTGCCACCAGTGATGGCCTCTCTGGGGCCAACGTCCTGACTTTC
TRBJ1-4,15,-,-,TRBV7-2,CASSIRGGSNEKLFF,TGTGCCAGCAGCATAAGGGGAGGATCTAATGAAAAACTGTTTTTT
TRBJ2-3,15,-,TRBD1,TRBV6-2/TRBV6-3,CASSLLRQGSSSLYF,TGTGCCAGCAGTCTCCTTAGACAGGGGTCGAGTTCTCTGTATTTT
TRBJ2-5,17,few,TRBD1,TRBV7-9,CASSLLLGTEAQETQYF,TGTGCCAGCAGCTTATTACTTGGGACAGAAGCCCAAGAGACCCAGTACTTC
TRBJ2-1,15,-,-,TRBV7-2,CASSPLRGEYNEQFF,TGTGCCAGCAGCCCCCTGAGGGGGGAATACAATGAGCAGTTCTTC
TRBJ2-3,14,few,TRBD2,TRBV20-1,CSAPSGDSTDTQYF,TGCAGTGCTCCTAGCGGGGATAGCACAGATACGCAGTATTTT
TRBJ2-1,15,-,TRBD2,TRBV6-4,CTNSDDSGGYDEQFF,TGTACCAACAGTGACGATAGCGGGGGATACGATGAGCAGTTCTTC
TRBJ2-7,14,-,-,TRBV7-8,CASSLSGAFYEQYF,TGTGCCAGCAGCTTATCCGGGGCCTTCTACGAGCAGTACTTC
TRBJ1-1,11,-,-,TRBV6-1,CASTSVGEAFF,TGTGCCAGCACTTCGGTCGGTGAAGCTTTCTTT
TRBJ1-1,16,-,TRBD1,TRBV4-1,CASSRTPGTGGTEAFF,TGCGCCAGCAGCCGCACCCCCGGGACAGGAGGAACTGAAGCTTTCTTT
TRBJ1-4,16,-,-,TRBV6-6,CASSTPSTGSNEKLFF,TGTGCCAGCAGCACCCCCTCGACAGGCTCTAATGAAAAACTGTTTTTT
TRBJ2-5,14,few,-,TRBV27,CASSWAGAGETQYF,TGTGCCAGCAGTTGGGCGGGCGCGGGGGAGACCCAGTACTTC
TRBJ2-1,15,-,-,TRBV7-2,CASSSLSLGTHEQFF,TGTGCCAGCAGCTCTCTCTCGCTAGGGACGCATGAGCAGTTCTTC
TRBJ1-1,15,-,-,TRBV10-3,CAISVTGHQNTEAFF,TGTGCCATCAGTGTGACGGGACACCAAAACACTGAAGCTTTCTTT